This T cell receptor beta chain was identified in a study of regulatory T cells in long-lasting Graves disease. iRepertoire HTBI primers and Arm-PCR of CDR3 regions built TCR beta libraries. MiXCR, run by TCRdb on the multiplex PCR reads, gives a single entry per CDR3 protein. The table has a few hundred thousand distinct CDR3 sequences, roughly 12% seen once. The V and J ends lost 1 base and 2 bases, in that order; junction bases with no gene match: 4. The CDR3 totals 16 residues. Germline V gene sequence: CDR1 MGHRA, CDR2 YSYEKL. Time point here: newly diagnosed GD, antithyroid drugs for less than 3 months. The TCR library used RNA extracted from PBMCs. This clonotype was seen many times. This same sample was also part of a study on T cells in Graves' hyperthyroidism and ophthalmopathy.

This specimen consisted of peripheral blood mononuclear cells (PBMCs), obtained at new diagnosis, from a patient treated with antithyroid drugs. This sequence joins TRBV4-1 and TRBJ2-5; 10 nucleotides line up with TRBD2. This clonotype originated in a young woman with Graves disease. The CDR3 region is CASSQGRTSGQETQYF. The CDR3 DNA is TGCGCCAGCAGCCAAGGCCGGACTAGCGGACAAGAGACCCAGTACTTC.